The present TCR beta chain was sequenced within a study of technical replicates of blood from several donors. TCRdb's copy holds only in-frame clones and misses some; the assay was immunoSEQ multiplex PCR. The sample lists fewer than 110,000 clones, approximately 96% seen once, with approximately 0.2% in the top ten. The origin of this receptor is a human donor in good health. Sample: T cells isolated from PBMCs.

This chain's CDR3 is CASSLGADYEQYF. The CDR3 bases are TGCGCCAGCAGCTTAGGAGCGGACTACGAGCAGTACTTC. V is TRBV5-1 and J is TRBJ2-7, with a possible D match to TRBD2 (5 bases). V lost 2 bases, J lost 3 bases, and 9 bases lay in between. Looked up from germline, CDR1 is SGHRS and CDR2 is YFSETQ. The length of the CDR3 is 13 residues. Looking up the rest from reference TRBV5-1 and TRBJ2-7 gives the full variable domain: KAGVTQTPRYLIKTRGQQVTLSCSPISGHRSVSWYQQTPGQGLQFLFEYFSETQRNKGNFPGRFSGRQFSNSRSEMNVSTLELGDSALYLCASSLGADYEQYFGPGTRLTVT.